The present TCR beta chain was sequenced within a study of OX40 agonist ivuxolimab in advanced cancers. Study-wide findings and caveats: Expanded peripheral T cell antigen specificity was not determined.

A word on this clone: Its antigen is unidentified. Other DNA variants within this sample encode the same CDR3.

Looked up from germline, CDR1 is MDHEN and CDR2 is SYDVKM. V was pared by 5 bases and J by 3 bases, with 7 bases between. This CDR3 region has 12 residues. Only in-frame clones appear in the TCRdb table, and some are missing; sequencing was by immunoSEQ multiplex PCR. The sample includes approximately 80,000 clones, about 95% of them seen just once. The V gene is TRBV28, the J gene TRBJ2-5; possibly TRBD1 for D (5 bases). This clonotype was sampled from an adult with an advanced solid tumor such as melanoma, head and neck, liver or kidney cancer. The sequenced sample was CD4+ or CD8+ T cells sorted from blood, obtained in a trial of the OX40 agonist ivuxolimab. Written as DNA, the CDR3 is TGTGCCAGCAGTCCCAGGGAAGAGACCCAGTACTTC. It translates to CASSPREETQYF.